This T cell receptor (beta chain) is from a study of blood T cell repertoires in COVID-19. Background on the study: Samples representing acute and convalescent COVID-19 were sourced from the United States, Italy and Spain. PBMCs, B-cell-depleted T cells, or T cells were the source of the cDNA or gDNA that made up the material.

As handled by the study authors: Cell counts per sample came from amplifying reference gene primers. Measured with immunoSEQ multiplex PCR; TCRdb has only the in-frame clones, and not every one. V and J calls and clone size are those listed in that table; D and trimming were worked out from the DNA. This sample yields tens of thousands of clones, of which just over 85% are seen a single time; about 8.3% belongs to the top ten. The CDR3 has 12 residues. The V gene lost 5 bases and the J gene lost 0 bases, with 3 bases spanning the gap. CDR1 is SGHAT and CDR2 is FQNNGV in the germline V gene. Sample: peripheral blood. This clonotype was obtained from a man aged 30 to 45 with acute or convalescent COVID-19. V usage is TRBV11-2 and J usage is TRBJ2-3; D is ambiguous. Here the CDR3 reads CASSVSTDTQYF. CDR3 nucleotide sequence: TGTGCCAGCAGCGTAAGCACAGATACGCAGTATTTT.